This TCR beta chain derives from a study of CD4+ T cells in melanoma. Sequencing was performed with immunoSEQ multiplex PCR; in TCRdb, only in-frame clones are kept and a portion is missing. The top ten hold 12% of the sample, which has 10,000 to 14,000 clones, just over 65% seen once. Whole-study results and caveats: A reported correlation linked neoantigen-specific CD4+ T cells to CD8+, macrophage and B cell function. Neoantigen-specific CD4+ T cells in melanoma reportedly had diverse differentiation states.

Remarks on this clone: Antigen specificity is unknown.

This CDR3 spans 14 amino acids. Germline V gene sequence: CDR1 LNHDA, CDR2 SQIVND (reference sequence). V shed 6 bases and J 6 bases; nucleotides not matched to a gene: 10. Sample: cells from a culture (not recorded whether cultured in vitro). The TCR comes from a human donor with melanoma. The rearrangement uses TRBV19 and TRBJ1-1; 7 nucleotides agree with TRBD1. CDR3 nucleotide sequence: TGTGCCAGTAGATTGACAGGGATCGGGTCTGAAGCTTTCTTT. Translated: CASRLTGIGSEAFF.